The text below deals with one TCR beta chain. Sequence at one end of the junction differs from germline and may be a read error. Noted treatment: approximately 18 received Ad26.COV2.S at low or high dose, single or two shots; roughly five received placebo; per-sample allocation not given. Vaccine and placebo recipients were sampled on day 63 after the first injection. The CDR3 covers 15 residues. Looked up from germline, CDR1 is MDHEN and CDR2 is SYDVKM. This record belongs to a study of Ad26.COV2.S vaccination and SARS-CoV-2 variants. This table comes from immunoSEQ multiplex PCR, and its TCRdb copy is limited to in-frame clones, with some not included. The sample consists of more than 300,000 clones, around four fifths of them appearing once.

The material sequenced was peripheral blood, taken in a trial of Ad26.COV2.S vaccine versus placebo. This chain joins TRBV28 and TRBJ1-1, with TRBD1 identical over 9 bases. The TCR comes from a person between 18 and 60 years old who received the Ad26.COV2.S COVID-19 vaccine or a placebo. The CDR3 protein is CASSFPELPGTGCFF. The CDR3, as DNA: TGTGCCAGCAGTTTCCCCGAGTTACCCGGGACAGGGTGTTTTTTT.